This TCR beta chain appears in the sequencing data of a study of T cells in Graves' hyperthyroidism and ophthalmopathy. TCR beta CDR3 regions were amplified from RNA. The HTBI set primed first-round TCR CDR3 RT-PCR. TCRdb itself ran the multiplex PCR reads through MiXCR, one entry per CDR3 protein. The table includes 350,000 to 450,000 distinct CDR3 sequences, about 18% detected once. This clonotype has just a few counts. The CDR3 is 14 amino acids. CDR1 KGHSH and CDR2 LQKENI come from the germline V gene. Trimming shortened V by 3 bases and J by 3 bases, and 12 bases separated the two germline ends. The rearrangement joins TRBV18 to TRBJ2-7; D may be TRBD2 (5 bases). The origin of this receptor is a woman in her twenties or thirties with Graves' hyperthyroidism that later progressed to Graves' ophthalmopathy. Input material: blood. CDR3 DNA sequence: TGTGCCAGCTCACCGATTGATCGGGACTACGAGCAGTACTTC. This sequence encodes CASSPIDRDYEQYF.